This entry is about one TCR beta chain. Germline V gene sequence: CDR1 SGHTA, CDR2 FQGTGA. The CDR3 sequence is 14 residues long. V lost 1 base, J lost 5 bases, and 1 base stayed unmatched. This sample was included in a study of T cells in pancreatic ductal adenocarcinoma. Generated by immunoSEQ multiplex PCR, the TCRdb table keeps only in-frame clones and is missing some. The sample has around 100,000 clones; 90% to 95% are singletons. Surgery without prior neoadjuvant therapy was the treatment of the selected pancreatic ductal adenocarcinoma patients. The sample taken for sequencing was PBMCs. This receptor was obtained from a human donor with pancreatic ductal adenocarcinoma. The chain combines TRBV7-3 with TRBJ2-5; TRBD2 matches 10 bases. DNA of the CDR3: TGTGCCAGCAGCTTAAATAGCGGGAGGGAGACCCAGTACTTC. This encodes CASSLNSGRETQYF.